The 13 T cell receptor beta chains in this list originate from one sample, sequenced in a study of shared clonotypes between healthy human individuals. Terminally differentiated effector memory CD45RA+ cells were left out of the naive CD8 fraction, which was CD45RO-negative and positively selected for CCR7. TCRdb's copy holds only in-frame clones and misses some; the assay was immunoSEQ multiplex PCR. Altogether more than 2 million clones are present, approximately 92% being singletons, with the ten largest covering over 1.5%. Sequences were obtained from naive CD8+ T cells from PBMCs. These receptors originate from a man aged 18 to 29 in good health. Some clones in this sample may be carry-over from other donors' samples.

J is TRBJ2-1 and V is TRBV15, with 7 bases that match TRBD1. J was trimmed by 10 bases and V by 5 bases; bases with no gene match: 5. The CDR3 length is 12 residues. The germline gives CDR1 LNHNV, CDR2 YYDKDF (reference sequence). The CDR3 sequence: CATSPRGQEQFF. The CDR3, as DNA: TGTGCCACCAGCCCGAGGGGGCAGGAGCAGTTCTTC.

This sequence joins TRBV27 and TRBJ2-7, with D perhaps given as TRBD1 or TRBD2 (5 bases each). This CDR3 has 17 residues. Germline V gene lookup returns CDR1 MNHEY and CDR2 SMNVEV (reference sequence). V lost 1 base to trimming and J lost 0 bases, with 16 bases between them. The CDR3 sequence is CASSLFPPRESSYEQYF. The CDR3 DNA reads as TGTGCCAGCAGTTTATTCCCCCCCAGGGAGAGCTCCTACGAGCAGTACTTC.

J is TRBJ2-7 and V is TRBV29-1; the D is unclear. CDR1 is SQVTM, CDR2 ANQGSEA, per germline. V lost 5 bases and J 2 bases, leaving 10 bases between the germline ends. The CDR3 length is 12 residues. CDR3 coding DNA: TGCAGCGTTATGGGTTCAACCTACGAGCAGTACTTC. Translated: CSVMGSTYEQYF.

The chain recombines TRBV7-9 with TRBJ2-1; D remains ambiguous. Trimming shortened V by 8 bases and J by 6 bases, and 14 bases separated the two germline ends. Germline CDR1 and CDR2: SEHNR and FQNEAQ (reference sequence). The CDR3 is made up of 13 amino acids. The CDR3 nucleotides are TGTGCCAGCGGGGAATTGTCGCCCAATGAGCAGTTCTTC. It yields the protein CASGELSPNEQFF.

The rearrangement joins TRBV27 to TRBJ2-5, with D perhaps being TRBD1 or TRBD2 (6 bases each). This CDR3 region has 14 residues. Trimming pared 6 bases from V and 10 bases from J, leaving 21 bases between. Germline CDR1 is MNHEY and CDR2 is SMNVEV (reference sequence). The CDR3 nucleotides are TGTGCCAGCAGAGGATGGGACATAGCGGCGGTCCAGTACTTC. Its translation: CASRGWDIAAVQYF.

The chain recombines TRBV5-5 with TRBJ1-5, with D perhaps matching TRBD1 (6 bases). V lost 4 bases and J lost 5, with 13 bases in between. The CDR3 covers 14 residues. Germline V gives CDR1 SGHKS, CDR2 YYEKEE (reference sequence). This CDR3 is CASSEDSYHQPQHF. DNA of the CDR3: TGTGCCAGCAGCGAGGACAGTTACCATCAGCCCCAGCATTTT.

The V and J genes are TRBV5-4 and TRBJ2-1, with a tentative D call TRBD2 (5 bases). Germline CDR1 is SGHNT and CDR2 is YYREEE (reference sequence). Deletions cut 0 bases from V and 4 bases from J, with 8 bases between. The CDR3 is 14 amino acids. As DNA, the CDR3 is TGTGCCAGCAGCTTGGAGGGAGAGTACAATGAGCAGTTCTTC. Translated: CASSLEGEYNEQFF.

The rearrangement uses TRBV27 and TRBJ2-1, with D perhaps assigned TRBD1 or TRBD2 (5 bases each). V lost 2 bases and J lost 9, with 11 bases in between. This CDR3 has 13 amino acids. The germline gives CDR1 MNHEY, CDR2 SMNVEV (reference sequence). The CDR3 DNA sequence: TGTGCCAGCAGTTTAAATGGGGGTTCTGAGCAGTTCTTC. It specifies CASSLNGGSEQFF.

The chain combines TRBV11-2 with TRBJ2-7, with 9 bases lining up with TRBD2. V shed 5 bases and J 2 bases; nucleotides not matched to a gene: 7. The CDR3 length is 15 residues. The germline gives CDR1 SGHAT, CDR2 FQNNGV. CDR3: CASSPSGRRAYEQYF. The CDR3 DNA is TGTGCCAGCAGCCCCAGCGGGAGGCGGGCCTACGAGCAGTACTTC.

The chain employs TRBV7-9 and TRBJ2-1, with a weak D call TRBD2 (6 bases). The germline V gene has CDR1 SEHNR and CDR2 FQNEAQ (reference sequence). With 6 bases removed from V and 6 bases from J, the gap between germline ends came to 18 bases. This CDR3 has 15 amino acids. This chain's CDR3 is CASSLSRRGVNEQFF. The CDR3 DNA is TGTGCCAGCAGTCTGTCGCGGCGGGGAGTCAATGAGCAGTTCTTC.

This rearrangement joins TRBV10-1 to TRBJ2-1; D uncertain. Germline V gives CDR1 WNHNN, CDR2 SYGVQD (reference sequence). V shed 3 bases and J shed 2 bases, with 11 bases lying between them. This CDR3 is built from 15 residues. CDR3 nucleotides: TGCGCCAGCAGTGACCGTGCAGAGGCCTACAATGAGCAGTTCTTC. Amino acids: CASSDRAEAYNEQFF.

The V gene is TRBV15, the J gene TRBJ1-2, with 9 bases that match TRBD1. Germline CDR1 is LNHNV and CDR2 is YYDKDF (reference sequence). Germline trimming cut 6 bases from V and 7 bases from J; bases unmatched to any gene: 9. The CDR3 runs to 14 residues. CDR3 sequence reads: CATRRPGQGGGYTF. In nucleotides, the CDR3 is TGTGCCACCAGGAGACCGGGACAGGGAGGTGGCTACACCTTC. The entire variable domain, with the rest obtained from reference TRBV15 and TRBJ1-2, is as follows: DAMVIQNPRYQVTQFGKPVTLSCSQTLNHNVMYWYQQKSSQAPKLLFHYYDKDFNNEADTPDNFQSRRPNTSFCFLDIRSPGLGDTAMYLCATRRPGQGGGYTFGSGTRLTVV.

As DNA, the CDR3 is TGTGCCAGCAGCTTAGCGGACGGATACGAGCAGTACTTC. Translating gives CASSLADGYEQYF. V usage is TRBV7-6 and J usage is TRBJ2-7; D gene unclear. This CDR3 has 13 residues. V was cut by 0 bases and J by 4 bases, with 7 bases left in between. Germline lookup yields CDR1 SGHVS and CDR2 FNYEAQ.